This TCR beta chain is from a study of cytomegalovirus exposure and HLA in healthy donors (dated by TCRdb to between 2016 and 2019). About the full investigation: An earlier analysis of more than 550 of the donors reported 250 to 350 Gb of sequence data and roughly 120 million unique TCR beta sequences obtained from about 200 million T cells. An early release covering 550 to 650 HLA-typed donors comprised about 300 gigabases of sequencing data and 65 million to 100 million unique TCR sequences. Of the 398 genotyped donors, roughly 80% fell in the genetic ancestry cluster associated with self-reported Caucasian donors. The study aimed to test whether signatures of past pathogen exposure could be identified by cataloging public T cell receptors. The study used immunosequencing to profile the T cell repertoires of more than 650 subjects and linked those repertoires to cytomegalovirus serostatus. A separate validation cohort of about 110 different subjects was used in addition to the roughly 640-subject first cohort. The study combined high-throughput TCR immunosequencing, statistical association of individual TCRs with disease status, and machine learning to predict cytomegalovirus infection status. A later analysis re-analyzed previously published TCR beta repertoires from 600 to 850 donors and added high-resolution HLA genotyping to study TCR occurrence patterns. Rather than using new phenotypic data, the later analysis identified candidate immune exposures from TCR beta sequences and from how often those sequences occurred across donors. To decide whether each TCR beta V gene segment behaved as functional or pseudogenic, an earlier analysis of several hundred of the donors relied on high-throughput TCR beta sequencing. Donor age, sex, ethnicity and CMV serostatus were compiled together with the repertoire data. In a later genetic analysis, genome-wide SNP genotypes for about 55% of the roughly 700 donors were used, and that subset was treated as a discovery cohort. Every repertoire in the discovery cohort had been generated on one and the same sequencing platform. Class I and class II HLA loci were covered by the typing at four-digit resolution. The number of donors typed differed by locus, with about 620-630 for A, B, C, DRB1 and DQB1, roughly 550 for DQA1, approximately 570 for DPA1, and 472 for DPB1. Several DR-DQ haplotypes were treated as single units for association and clustering because of strong linkage in the cohort. Across about 380 genotyped donors of the cohort, an average of approximately 200,000 unique TCR beta nucleotide sequences per donor were sequenced, and roughly 20% of those sequences were non-productive. General study outcomes and caveats: In a later analysis, HLA-associated TCR beta chains showed more clonal expansion and lower generation probabilities than non-associated chains that were equally common. The cohort was sequenced for TCR beta chains only, and without alpha or paired-chain data the features that could be detected were limited. When HLA alleles, especially DR and DQ, strongly co-occurred, TCR associations were difficult to assign to individual alleles. Broadly in line with IMGT annotations, most TCR beta V segments showed up in productive rearrangements about 87% or about 30% of the time in an earlier analysis of several hundred of the donors. A further reported finding was that TCR beta sequences accurately predicted the HLA-A and HLA-B alleles for most subjects in the first cohort. Compared with the 666-donor mean, donors in an Asian-associated ancestry cluster had fewer N-insertions in productive TCRs, according to a later genetic analysis. About 17 rarely observed V segments, including chromosome 9 orphons, were excluded from the earlier analysis of about 500 of the donors because counts were too low. A later analysis found that most CMV-associated TCR beta chains appeared HLA-restricted, with HLA associations seemingly driven largely by CMV exposure. Across donors, most TCR sequences were observed very rarely, whereas some public TCRs were present in many individuals. Some IMGT-functional V segments, including TRBV6-2 and TRBV6-3, could not be told apart with the 87-base-pair reads, so those segments were excluded. In vitro tests confirmed that a few of the cytomegalovirus-associated TCR beta chains recognize cytomegalovirus antigens. V-gene and J-gene trimming of TCR beta chains was associated with a missense DCLRE1C variant in a later genetic analysis, and the association was replicated in an independent cohort. A total of 150 to 200 TCR beta chains were listed by the study as associated with cytomegalovirus. Several of the top co-occurrence clusters appeared to be linked to parvovirus B19, influenza, CMV and Epstein-Barr virus, according to a later analysis. A later analysis associated about 17,000 TCR beta sequences with specific HLA alleles at a false discovery rate of 0.05. Presence/absence analyses assumed roughly uniform sequencing depth across donors, an assumption that may not hold. A cluster of highly shared sequence variants was judged likely to represent a technical artifact of the sequencing pipeline. The classifier was reported to diagnose cytomegalovirus status with high specificity and sensitivity in both the original and validation cohorts. The only immune exposure information available for the cohort was CMV serostatus. According to the authors, the approach could potentially be generalized to other disease states and immunological phenotypes. Linkage disequilibrium might explain the correlated functional status among segregating V segments, but an unknown experimental factor could not be excluded. In a later analysis, TCR association rates were found to vary across HLA loci, with the most associated TCRs seen for DRB1 alleles and the fewest for HLA-C alleles. Because HLA typing was missing for some donors at each locus, association tests included only the typed subset.

Looking up the germline V gene yields CDR1 SGHAT and CDR2 FQNNGV. The CDR3, from cysteine to phenylalanine, totals 15 residues. Of all the DNA, just the CDR3 is kept, 45 bases in frame from base 1. Germline trimming amounts to 4 bases on V and 8 bases on J, with 9 as the count of junction bases outside the gene matches. The cohort comprised several hundred healthy bone marrow donors. At the time of sampling, all cohort members were nominally healthy, though unrecorded immune exposures were likely present. The donor tested CMV seropositive, placing the donor among the 250 to 300 seropositive members of the cohort. A peripheral blood sample was provided by each donor, and peripheral blood mononuclear cells were used for TCR beta sequencing. The Qiagen DNeasy Blood Extraction Kit was used to extract genomic DNA from the blood cell samples. About this clone itself: What this receptor recognizes is not known. It has no much larger one-base neighbor in the sample; base qualities were not kept.

Libraries came from the immunoSEQ multiplex PCR assay. The multiplex PCR relied on a mix of 60 forward primers for TCR Vbeta segments and 13 reverse primers for TCR Jbeta segments. Amplification of the CDR3 region of rearranged TCR beta genes was performed with a multiplex PCR assay on genomic DNA. On the Illumina HiSeq System, the amplified TCR beta libraries were sequenced as 87-base-pair reads. Concerning the study's data processing: In a later analysis, some 80 million unique TCR beta chains were counted across the roughly 700 repertoires, and roughly 11 million of these chains were shared by at least two donors. Raw reads were error-corrected and collapsed into unique sequences by a nearest-neighbor algorithm in which closely related sequences were merged to remove PCR and sequencing errors. Alignment of CDR3 sequences to IMGT reference sequences was used to assign V, D and J gene segments. For a sequence to be retained, at least a six-nucleotide match to both a V gene segment and a J gene segment was required. Rearrangements were called productive when the CDR3 lacked stop codons and stayed in frame with V and J; all others were non-productive. CDR3 was defined according to IMGT convention as the region running from the second conserved V-encoded cysteine to the conserved J-encoded phenylalanine. The earlier analysis of approximately 590 of the donors excluded any sequence lacking an unambiguous match to a single V gene segment. An earlier analysis of about 590 of the donors classified V segments as functional when productive rearrangements were above 56.7% and as segregating when the standard deviation between donors was above 5%. A statistical classification framework was built for diagnosing cytomegalovirus status from the catalog of TCR beta chain sequences. A later analysis assigned V and J genes by comparing TCR nucleotide sequences with IMGT/GENE-DB human TR gene sequences. A later analysis assigned CDR3 sequences and most-parsimonious VDJ recombination scenarios with the TCRdist pipeline. In a later analysis, each TCR beta chain was defined by its CDR3 amino acid sequence together with its V-gene family, and reads lacking a unique V-gene family were excluded. As a way to deal with suspected cross-contamination and a sequencing artifact, a later analysis dropped 500 to 700 nucleotide sequences that were highly shared and had low generation probability. In a later analysis, a clonal expansion index for each public chain was calculated from normalized within-repertoire ranks of inferred template counts. In a later analysis, generation probabilities were computed with a VDJ recombination model fitted to out-of-frame rearrangements, and the resulting probabilities were checked against IGoR. A later analysis scored TCR-TCR, TCR-HLA and TCR-CMV co-occurrence with hypergeometric tests, applying a repertoire-size bias correction to TCR pairs. A later analysis estimated false discovery rates by permuting HLA or CMV assignments 20 times. In a later analysis, co-occurring TCRs were grouped with DBSCAN, and TCRdist sequence similarity was added when clustering was performed within HLA-allele-positive subsets. Repertoires with fewer than 30,000 or more than 120,000 public chains, plus five repertoires with anomalous nucleotide sharing, were excluded from co-occurrence clustering. TCRdb provides this immuneACCESS table in a form limited to in-frame rearrangements. Some clones are lacking; in checked studies, under half of them reflect an unresolved V gene, and why the rest are absent is not known. V and J calls and clone size are those listed in that table; D and trimming were worked out from the DNA. Here the sample has under 200,000 clones; about three quarters occur a single time. The ten largest account for about an eighth of the sample.

The chain is made from TRBV11-2 and TRBJ2-1, and TRBD2 matches 9 of the central bases. Sequencing was done on a sample of PBMCs. The sequence was obtained from a man aged 45-60 years in good health and CMV-seropositive. The nucleotide sequence is TGTGCCAGCAGCTATACAAGCGGGGGGTCGTATGAGCAGTTCTTC. It is translated as CASSYTSGGSYEQFF.